These T cell receptor beta chains were read from a single sample in a study of T-cell reconstitution after alpha-beta-depleted transplantation in children. TCRdb itself ran the PCR reads through MiXCR, one entry per CDR3 protein. The table lists 670,000 or so distinct CDR3 sequences, around 13% of them singletons. The material sequenced was PBMCs, taken before TCRalphabeta/CD19-depleted stem cell transplant. Every receptor here comes from a girl aged 2 to 10 with congenital amegakaryocytic thrombocytopenia, due to receive a stem cell transplant. The CDR3 runs from the conserved cysteine through the conserved F or W. The order of the fields is CDR3 protein, CDR3 DNA, V gene, clone size, J gene, D gene. The D gene is left open where the match is weak. Some rows mark clone size as missing; the rest say once, few, many or name a class of expanded clone.

CDR3 protein: CASTNLPSTDTQYF
CDR3 DNA: TGTGCCAGCACTAATCTACCTAGCACAGATACGCAGTATTTT
V gene: TRBV27
clone size: many
J gene: TRBJ2-3
D gene: -

CDR3 protein: CSVQGRQSDTQYF
CDR3 DNA: TGCAGCGTCCAAGGTCGGCAGTCTGATACGCAGTATTTT
V gene: TRBV29-1
clone size: many
J gene: TRBJ2-3
D gene: -

CDR3 protein: CASSLNPFPLAGQTGELFF
CDR3 DNA: TGTGCCAGCAGTTTAAACCCCTTTCCCCTAGCGGGCCAGACCGGGGAGCTGTTTTTT
V gene: TRBV12-3/TRBV12-4
clone size: -
J gene: TRBJ2-2
D gene: TRBD2

CDR3 protein: CASSPGGAPTDTQYF
CDR3 DNA: TGCGCCAGCAGCCCCGGGGGGGCCCCCACAGATACGCAGTATTTT
V gene: TRBV5-1
clone size: few
J gene: TRBJ2-3
D gene: TRBD2

CDR3 protein: CASSTTTYNEQFF
CDR3 DNA: TGTGCCAGCAGCACGACGACCTACAATGAGCAGTTCTTC
V gene: TRBV6-2/TRBV6-3
clone size: many
J gene: TRBJ2-1
D gene: -

CDR3 protein: CAWSVLGPTYEQYF
CDR3 DNA: TGTGCCTGGAGTGTACTGGGGCCAACCTACGAGCAGTACTTC
V gene: TRBV30
clone size: -
J gene: TRBJ2-7
D gene: -

CDR3 protein: CSARDPATPEAFF
CDR3 DNA: TGCAGTGCTAGAGATCCGGCCACTCCTGAAGCTTTCTTT
V gene: TRBV20-1
clone size: many
J gene: TRBJ1-1
D gene: -

CDR3 protein: CASNSGTELTDTQYF
CDR3 DNA: TGTGCCAGCAACTCCGGGACAGAACTCACAGATACGCAGTATTTT
V gene: TRBV6-1
clone size: many
J gene: TRBJ2-3
D gene: TRBD1

CDR3 protein: CASSLTYSGAQFF
CDR3 DNA: TGTGCCAGCAGTTTGACCTATTCTGGTGCGCAGTTCTTC
V gene: TRBV12-3/TRBV12-4
clone size: -
J gene: TRBJ2-1
D gene: -

CDR3 protein: CSAYRVRTEAFF
CDR3 DNA: TGCAGCGCCTACAGGGTGAGGACTGAAGCTTTCTTT
V gene: TRBV29-1
clone size: many
J gene: TRBJ1-1
D gene: -

CDR3 protein: CASRETGTSDYEQYF
CDR3 DNA: TGTGCCAGCAGAGAAACCGGGACTAGCGACTACGAGCAGTACTTC
V gene: TRBV7-9
clone size: few
J gene: TRBJ2-7
D gene: TRBD2

CDR3 protein: CASSLVSRVAKNIQYF
CDR3 DNA: TGCGCCAGCAGCTTGGTGTCCAGGGTCGCCAAAAACATTCAGTACTTC
V gene: TRBV5-1
clone size: many
J gene: TRBJ2-4
D gene: -

CDR3 protein: CASSQERSAGRSSYNEQFF
CDR3 DNA: TGCGCCAGCAGCCAAGAGAGGTCGGCCGGGAGAAGCTCCTACAATGAGCAGTTCTTC
V gene: TRBV4-1
clone size: -
J gene: TRBJ2-1
D gene: -

CDR3 protein: CASSTASVPSAGELFF
CDR3 DNA: TGTGCCAGCAGCACTGCTAGCGTCCCATCCGCCGGGGAGCTGTTTTTT
V gene: TRBV7-7
clone size: -
J gene: TRBJ2-2
D gene: -

CDR3 protein: CSVAPRVHYEQYF
CDR3 DNA: TGCAGCGTCGCTCCGCGGGTTCACTACGAGCAGTACTTC
V gene: TRBV29-1
clone size: -
J gene: TRBJ2-7
D gene: -

CDR3 protein: CASSQAGGAYGYTF
CDR3 DNA: TGCGCCAGCAGCCAAGCGGGGGGCGCGTATGGCTACACCTTC
V gene: TRBV4-1
clone size: many
J gene: TRBJ1-2
D gene: -

CDR3 protein: CASSDLGQGAIGYTF
CDR3 DNA: TGTGCCAGCAGTGACTTGGGACAGGGTGCTATTGGCTACACCTTC
V gene: TRBV6-1
clone size: many
J gene: TRBJ1-2
D gene: TRBD1